The 24 T cell receptor beta chains in this list originate from one sample, sequenced in a study of blood T cells in healthy people across ages. Primers used in a second PCR of roughly 6 to 11 cycles were a sample-barcoded 5' primer and a J-beta primer mix. MiXCR, run by TCRdb on the 5' RACE reads, gives a single entry per CDR3 protein. Among fewer than 700,000 distinct CDR3 sequences listed, roughly 41% were seen once. Sequencing used blood. The receptors come from a man older than 75 in good health.

The rearrangement links TRBV4-3 to TRBJ2-3, with TRBD2 matching over 10 bases. The CDR3 covers 17 residues. Germline values: CDR1 LGHNA, CDR2 YSLEER. V gave up 1 base and J gave up 4 bases; unmatched junction bases: 8. CDR3 loop: CASSQGASGRGADTQYF. The CDR3 bases are TGCGCCAGCAGCCAAGGGGCTAGCGGGAGAGGGGCAGATACGCAGTATTTT.

This clonotype was counted a single time. This sequence joins TRBV12-3 or TRBV12-4 and TRBJ1-2; no definite D call. The CDR3 has 15 amino acids. V was pared by 4 bases and J by 0 bases, with 12 bases between. The DNA of the CDR3 is TGTGCCAGCAGTTCGATGGACGGAGCTAACTATGGCTACACCTTC. Translation: CASSSMDGANYGYTF.

This clonotype was observed a handful of times. The J gene is TRBJ2-5, the V gene TRBV20-1; 10 bases map to TRBD1. The J segment lost 4 bases and the V segment lost 5 bases, leaving 19 bases of the junction unmatched. From germline, CDR1 is DFQATT and CDR2 SNEGSKA (reference sequence). The CDR3 length is 18 residues. CDR3 nucleotide sequence: TGCAGTGCTCTCCCAACGTCCCGACAGGGGGCTATCGGAGAGACCCAGTACTTC. Translating gives CSALPTSRQGAIGETQYF.

This clonotype was detected only once. The chain is built from TRBV6-5 and TRBJ1-1, with D perhaps matching TRBD1 (5 bases). The CDR3 covers 14 residues. Germline values: CDR1 MNHEY, CDR2 SVGAGI. Trimming left V 9 bases short and J 1 base short, with 15 bases between. CDR3 loop: CASKLGGSNTEAFF. In nucleotides, the CDR3 is TGTGCCAGTAAGTTGGGGGGGTCGAACACTGAAGCTTTCTTT.

This clonotype has just a few counts. The genes are TRBV29-1 and TRBJ2-7; the D gene is possibly TRBD1 (6 bases). Germline loops: CDR1 SQVTM, CDR2 ANQGSEA. The CDR3 loop spans 16 amino acids. Trimming took 2 bases from V and 5 from J, leaving 22 bases between them. The chain's CDR3 is CSVETPAPTGLHEQYF. In nucleotides, the CDR3 is TGCAGCGTTGAAACCCCGGCCCCGACAGGTCTACACGAGCAGTACTTC.

The V call is TRBV20-1, the J call TRBJ2-1, with D possibly being TRBD1 (6 bases). The DNA end favors TRBJ2-7, so the J call may be wrong. The CDR3 loop spans 12 amino acids. Germline V gives CDR1 DFQATT, CDR2 SNEGSKA (reference sequence). CDR3 sequence: CSAPDRYNEQYF. In nucleotides, the CDR3 is TGCAGTGCTCCCGACAGGTACAATGAGCAGTACTTC.

The chain uses TRBV27 and TRBJ1-6, with 9 bases fitting TRBD1. The CDR3 has 15 residues. Germline CDR1 MNHEY, CDR2 SMNVEV (reference sequence). After removal of 5 bases from V and 7 bases from J, the junction contained 6 bases not matched to a gene. In DNA form, the CDR3 reads TGTGCCAGCAGTCAAAACAGGGGGCCGAATTCACCCCTCCACTTT. Amino acids: CASSQNRGPNSPLHF.

The chain carries TRBV29-1 and TRBJ1-1; D unclear. CDR1 is SQVTM and CDR2 is ANQGSEA in the germline V gene. The V end was cut by 7 bases, the J end by 1 base, with 13 bases between. The CDR3 has 13 amino acids. The CDR3: CSAVDSTNTEAFF. The CDR3 coding sequence is TGCAGCGCCGTTGATTCAACGAACACTGAAGCTTTCTTT.

The chain employs TRBV9 and TRBJ1-6; a weak D match, TRBD1 (5 bases). The V end was cut by 4 bases, the J end by 8 bases, with 16 bases between. The CDR3 loop spans 15 amino acids. Per germline, CDR1 SGDLS and CDR2 YYNGEE. The CDR3 region is CASSYLLSGDSPLHF. In nucleotides, the CDR3 is TGTGCCAGCAGCTATCTTCTATCGGGGGATTCACCCCTCCACTTT.

This clonotype was observed a handful of times. V and J are TRBV3-1 and TRBJ2-4; TRBD1 might be the D (5 bases). Near its end, the DNA agrees better with TRBJ2-7, so the J call may be wrong. CDR3 size: 14 residues. Per germline, CDR1 LGHDT and CDR2 YNNKEL (reference sequence). CDR3 sequence reads: CASSQDRAGLEQYF. CDR3 bases: TGTGCCAGCAGCCAAGATCGGGCAGGGCTCGAGCAGTACTTC.

The chain carries TRBV2 and TRBJ2-7; D is tentatively TRBD1 or TRBD2 (5 bases each). Germline V gives CDR1 SNHLY, CDR2 FYNNEI. The CDR3 is made up of 13 amino acids. The V and J ends lost 6 bases and 7 bases respectively, with 16 bases between them. The CDR3 loop reads CASRGDRSNEQYF. The CDR3 bases are TGTGCCAGCAGAGGGGACCGGAGCAATGAGCAGTACTTC.

The V gene is TRBV18, the J gene TRBJ1-5; D is undetermined. Germline V CDR1 and CDR2: KGHSH, LQKENI. CDR3 length: 14 residues. Trimming stripped 6 bases from V and 0 bases from J, with 9 bases between. DNA for the CDR3: TGTGCCAGCTCCCTAGAGGATAGCAATCAGCCCCAGCATTTT. It codes for CASSLEDSNQPQHF.

To note about this clonotype: Compared with germline, one end of the junction differs, possibly owing to a read error. The chain carries TRBV20-1 and TRBJ1-5; the D gene is possibly TRBD1 (5 bases). Germline values: CDR1 DFQATT, CDR2 SNEGSKA (reference sequence). This CDR3 has 13 amino acids. DNA of the CDR3: TGCAGTGCTTCCAGGGACGGAGATCAGCCCCAGCAATTT. Translating it yields CSASRDGDQPQQF.

There are a few counts of this clonotype. The chain carries TRBV7-2 and TRBJ1-6; 7 bases are shared with TRBD1. The CDR3 extends over 15 amino acids. V lost 4 bases and J lost 3; bases outside the gene matches: 3. Per germline, CDR1 SGHTA and CDR2 FQGNSA. CDR3 region: CASSSGQDYNSPLHF. CDR3 DNA sequence: TGTGCCAGCAGCTCCGGACAGGACTATAATTCACCCCTCCACTTT.

This chain links TRBV9 with TRBJ2-5; TRBD1 matches 8 bases. Trimming at V came to 3 bases and at J to 5 bases, leaving 9 bases not matched to a gene. The germline V gene has CDR1 SGDLS and CDR2 YYNGEE. The CDR3 extends over 15 amino acids. CDR3 region: CASSGSQGAWETQYF. CDR3 nucleotide sequence: TGTGCCAGCAGCGGGAGTCAGGGGGCATGGGAGACCCAGTACTTC.

The gene calls are TRBV30 and TRBJ2-7; TRBD1 matches 9 bases. V lost 0 bases to trimming and J lost 5 bases; unmatched junction nucleotides: 14. The germline gives CDR1 GTSNPN, CDR2 SVGIG (reference sequence). This CDR3 is built from 17 residues. The CDR3: CAWSVLFGQGIKHEQYF. CDR3 sequence (DNA): TGTGCCTGGAGTGTACTCTTTGGACAGGGGATTAAACACGAGCAGTACTTC. The full variable domain, with the rest looked up from reference TRBV30 and TRBJ2-7, is SQTIHQWPATLVQPVGSPLSLECTVEGTSNPNLYWYRQAAGRGLQLLFYSVGIGQISSEVPQNLSASRPQDRQFILSSKKLLLSDSGFYLCAWSVLFGQGIKHEQYFGPGTRLTVT.

V and J are TRBV6-1 and TRBJ2-5; tentatively, D is TRBD2 (6 bases). The germline V and J ends were trimmed by 2 bases and 2 bases, with 15 bases remaining between them. Germline CDR1 reads MNHNS; CDR2 reads SASEGT. The CDR3 loop spans 16 amino acids. CDR3: CASSEYLDAGQETQYF. The CDR3 DNA reads as TGTGCCAGCAGTGAATATTTGGACGCGGGGCAAGAGACCCAGTACTTC.

The CDR3 sequence is CASSPSIYNEQFF. CDR3 coding DNA: TGTGCCAGCAGCCCATCAATTTACAATGAGCAGTTCTTC. The chain links TRBV7-3 to TRBJ2-1; D not resolved. The V end lost 5 bases, the J end lost 4 bases, and 9 bases lay between the germline ends. The CDR3 totals 13 residues. In germline, CDR1 is SGHTA, CDR2 FQGTGA.

J is TRBJ1-5 and V is TRBV6-2 or TRBV6-3; the D gene is possibly TRBD1 (6 bases). V lost 7 bases to trimming and J lost 0 bases, with 16 bases between them. CDR3 length equals 16 residues. Per germline, CDR1 MNHEY and CDR2 SVGEGT. The DNA for the CDR3 is TGTGCCAGCACCCTGACAGGAGGGTATAGCAATCAGCCCCAGCATTTT. It specifies CASTLTGGYSNQPQHF.

The V gene is TRBV28, the J gene TRBJ1-1, with 9 bases matching TRBD1. Trimming removed 6 bases from V and 0 bases from J; junction bases left unmatched: 5. CDR3 length: 15 amino acids. Germline V gene lookup returns CDR1 MDHEN and CDR2 SYDVKM. The CDR3 nucleotides are TGTGCCAGCAGAGTGGACAGGGGCCTGAACACTGAAGCTTTCTTT. Encoded protein: CASRVDRGLNTEAFF. The full variable domain, its missing parts supplied by reference TRBV28 and TRBJ1-1, is DVKVTQSSRYLVKRTGEKVFLECVQDMDHENMFWYRQDPGLGLRLIYFSYDVKMKEKGDIPEGYSVSREKKERFSLILESASTNQTSMYLCASRVDRGLNTEAFFGQGTRLTVV.

The V call is TRBV5-1, the J call TRBJ2-7, with D hard to call. Trimming took 0 bases from V and 2 from J, leaving 12 bases between them. CDR3 size: 15 residues. Germline V gives CDR1 SGHRS, CDR2 YFSETQ. CDR3 protein: CASSLVTTGAYEQYF. CDR3 nucleotides: TGCGCCAGCAGCTTGGTGACAACTGGGGCCTACGAGCAGTACTTC.

This clonotype has a handful of counts. The V gene is TRBV11-2, the J gene TRBJ2-7, with D possibly TRBD1 on 6 matching bases. The CDR3 has 18 residues. Trimming left V 1 base short and J 3 bases short, with 22 bases between. Germline loops: CDR1 SGHAT, CDR2 FQNNGV. The CDR3 bases are TGTGCCAGCAGCTTAGCCCCTCAGACAGGTACGATGCTCTACGAGCAGTACTTC. Protein: CASSLAPQTGTMLYEQYF.

The chain has TRBV20-1 and TRBJ2-3; D unresolved. The CDR3 totals 13 residues. Germline values: CDR1 DFQATT, CDR2 SNEGSKA (reference sequence). The ends were cut back, 4 bases at V and 3 bases at J, with 11 bases in the middle. CDR3 in amino acids: CSATDRITDTQYF. The DNA of the CDR3 is TGCAGTGCTACAGATCGGATTACAGATACGCAGTATTTT.

The V call is TRBV18, the J call TRBJ1-1; 9 bases agree with TRBD1. This CDR3 is 17 amino acids long. Germline CDR1 reads KGHSH; CDR2 reads LQKENI. The V gene end was trimmed by 0 bases and the J gene end by 4 bases; junction bases not matched to a gene: 9. CDR3 region: CASSPPFGTGKGTEAFF. The CDR3 DNA reads as TGTGCCAGCTCACCACCGTTCGGGACAGGGAAGGGCACTGAAGCTTTCTTT. Supplemented by reference TRBV18 and TRBJ1-1, the full variable domain reads NAGVMQNPRHLVRRRGQEARLRCSPMKGHSHVYWYRQLPEEGLKFMVYLQKENIIDESGMPKERFSAEFPKEGPSILRIQQVVRGDSAAYFCASSPPFGTGKGTEAFFGQGTRLTVV.